Presented here are 25 T cell receptor beta chains from one specimen sequenced in a study of T cells after posttransplantation cyclophosphamide. TCRdb's copy holds only in-frame clones and misses some; the assay was immunoSEQ multiplex PCR. Here the sample spans under 20,000 clones, roughly 83% being singletons. Sequencing was carried out using memory CD4+ T cells sorted from blood. The receptors stem from a man aged 30 to 39 in good health and a related stem cell transplant donor.

This chain links TRBV7-9 with TRBJ2-2; D may be TRBD1 (5 bases). Germline CDR1 reads SEHNR; CDR2 reads FQNEAQ (reference sequence). The length of the CDR3 is 14 residues. The V end lost 1 base, the J end lost 7 bases, and 10 bases lay between the germline ends. The CDR3 DNA reads as TGTGCCAGCAGCTTAGAGGGGAATGGCGGGGAGCTGTTTTTT. It encodes CASSLEGNGGELFF.

V gene TRBV11-2 combines with J gene TRBJ1-5; D call uncertain. Trimming removed 1 base at V and 10 bases at J, with 11 bases between. The CDR3 sequence is 13 residues long. Germline lookup yields CDR1 SGHAT and CDR2 FQNNGV. CDR3 bases: TGTGCCAGCAGCTTAGCCCGTGGAGGTCCCCAGCATTTT. Protein sequence: CASSLARGGPQHF.

This clone was counted only a few times. A read error may account for a junction end that differs from germline. The CDR3 loop reads CASSIGQARGDTQYF. The CDR3, as DNA: TGTGCCAGCAGCATAGGACAGGCAAGGGGAGATACGCAGTATTTT. This chain connects TRBV13 to TRBJ2-3; the match to TRBD1 covers 7 bases. The CDR3 consists of 15 residues. In germline, CDR1 is PRHDT, CDR2 FYEKMQ (reference sequence).

The J gene is TRBJ2-1, the V gene TRBV5-6; 9 bases are a match to TRBD1. The CDR3 is 15 residues long. The germline V gene has CDR1 SGHDT and CDR2 YYEEEE. The junction had 1 base not matched to a gene; V was cut back by 3 bases and J by 0 bases. The CDR3 bases are TGTGCCAGCAGCTGGGGACAGGGCTCCTACAATGAGCAGTTCTTC. Encoded protein: CASSWGQGSYNEQFF.

The genes are TRBV11-2 and TRBJ2-3; 7 bases fit TRBD2. The CDR3 has 15 residues. The J segment lost 0 bases and the V segment lost 8 bases, leaving 8 bases of the junction unmatched. The germline CDR1 and CDR2 sequences are SGHAT and FQNNGV. For the CDR3, the DNA is TGTGCCAGCCTACCAAGCGGGGTTAGCACAGATACGCAGTATTTT. This gives the protein CASLPSGVSTDTQYF.

The genes are TRBV20-1 and TRBJ1-1; D is undetermined. Per the germline V gene, CDR1 is DFQATT and CDR2 is SNEGSKA (reference sequence). V lost 1 base to trimming and J lost 6 bases, with 6 bases between them. CDR3 length: 11 amino acids. The CDR3 is CSARGEAEAFF. CDR3 DNA sequence: TGCAGTGCTAGAGGAGAGGCTGAAGCTTTCTTT.

V and J are TRBV5-5 and TRBJ2-6; 9 bases fit TRBD1. The germline CDR1 and CDR2 sequences are SGHKS and YYEKEE (reference sequence). This CDR3 spans 19 amino acids. J gave up 0 bases and V 4 bases, and 11 bases lay outside the gene matches. CDR3 in amino acids: CASSRLWRDRVSGANVLTF. For the CDR3, the DNA is TGTGCCAGCAGCCGGTTGTGGCGGGACAGGGTCTCTGGGGCCAACGTCCTGACTTTC.

The chain links TRBV13 to TRBJ1-2; no reliable D call. The germline V gene encodes CDR1 PRHDT and CDR2 FYEKMQ (reference sequence). CDR3 length: 15 residues. The V end lost 5 bases, the J end lost 0 bases, and 13 bases lay between the germline ends. CDR3: CASSPEGPANYGYTF. The CDR3 bases are TGTGCCAGCAGCCCGGAGGGCCCGGCTAACTATGGCTACACCTTC.

The chain carries TRBV19 and TRBJ1-2, with 8 bases identical to TRBD1. Unmatched junction bases numbered 16, after V lost 6 bases and J lost 4 bases. The germline gives CDR1 LNHDA, CDR2 SQIVND (reference sequence). The CDR3 consists of 17 residues. For the CDR3, the DNA is TGTGCCAGTAGCACTCCGGGACAGGTGTTTCGAGCCTATGGCTACACCTTC. Translated, it gives CASSTPGQVFRAYGYTF.

This chain links TRBV5-8 with TRBJ2-5; 9 nucleotides line up with TRBD1. The V gene's germline CDR1 is SGHTS and CDR2 YDEGEE. The CDR3 sequence is 15 residues long. Trimming at V came to 4 bases and at J to 5 bases, leaving 9 bases not matched to a gene. CDR3 region: CASSLGQGRQETQYF. The CDR3, as DNA: TGTGCCAGCAGCCTAGGACAGGGGAGGCAGGAGACCCAGTACTTC. Using reference TRBV5-8 and TRBJ2-5 for the parts outside the CDR3, the full variable domain is EAGVTQSPTHLIKTRGQQATLRCSPISGHTSVYWYQQALGLGLQFLLWYDEGEERNRGNFPPRFSGRQFPNYSSELNVNALELEDSALYLCASSLGQGRQETQYFGPGTRLLVL.

V is TRBV4-3 and J is TRBJ1-4, with unresolved D. The CDR3 consists of 15 residues. Germline values: CDR1 LGHNA, CDR2 YSLEER. Trimming left V 4 bases short and J 5 bases short, with 14 bases between. DNA of the CDR3: TGCGCCAGCAGCCCAGCCGGGAAAAAAAATGAAAAACTGTTTTTT. This gives the protein CASSPAGKKNEKLFF.

The chain uses TRBV29-1 and TRBJ2-3; TRBD2 matches 9 bases. There are 15 residues in the CDR3. CDR1 and CDR2 (germline): SQVTM, ANQGSEA. The ends lost 7 bases at V and 6 bases at J; junction bases unmatched: 14. CDR3 in amino acids: CSGGQGGGASDTQYF. The CDR3 DNA reads TGCAGCGGGGGCCAAGGCGGGGGGGCCTCGGATACGCAGTATTTT.

The chain employs TRBV2 and TRBJ2-3, with 12 bases matching TRBD2. CDR3 size: 18 residues. The V segment lost 1 base and the J segment 5 bases; nucleotides outside the gene matches: 10. Germline values: CDR1 SNHLY, CDR2 FYNNEI. This chain's CDR3 is CASSEELAGGRLGDTQYF. For the CDR3, the DNA is TGTGCCAGCAGTGAAGAACTAGCGGGGGGTCGCCTCGGAGATACGCAGTATTTT.

With regard to this clone: Other nucleotide sequences in the sample specify the same CDR3. The chain links TRBV10-2 to TRBJ2-7; D is unclear. The germline CDR1 and CDR2 sequences are WSHSY and SAAADI. The germline V and J ends were trimmed by 3 bases and 4 bases, with 4 bases remaining between them. This CDR3 has 11 amino acids. The CDR3 sequence: CASSDRYEQYF. DNA of the CDR3: TGCGCCAGCAGTGACCGGTACGAGCAGTACTTC.

The CDR3 coding sequence is TGTGCCAGCAGCGCCGAGACAGGGTGGCAGGAGACCCAGTACTTC. This gives the protein CASSAETGWQETQYF. V and J are TRBV7-7 and TRBJ2-5; 7 bases are a match to TRBD1. J was trimmed by 5 bases and V by 5 bases; bases with no gene match: 11. There are 15 residues in the CDR3. The V gene's germline CDR1 is SSHAT and CDR2 FNYEAQ (reference sequence).

The chain carries TRBV25-1 and TRBJ2-7; TRBD1 aligns across 8 bases. Germline V lookup: CDR1 MGHDK, CDR2 SYGVNS. The CDR3 contains 11 residues. J gave up 6 bases and V 7 bases, and 2 bases lay outside the gene matches. The CDR3 here is CASNDRGEQYF. The CDR3 coding sequence is TGTGCCAGCAATGACAGGGGCGAGCAGTACTTC.

The rearrangement links TRBV5-1 to TRBJ2-5; D perhaps matches TRBD1 (6 bases). V was clipped by 6 bases and J by 2 bases, with 14 bases between them. This CDR3 has 14 residues. CDR1 SGHRS and CDR2 YFSETQ come from the germline V gene. CDR3: CASTQGQTQETQYF. CDR3 coding DNA: TGCGCCAGCACCCAGGGACAAACTCAAGAGACCCAGTACTTC.

V and J are TRBV20-1 and TRBJ2-7; the D gene is possibly TRBD1 (5 bases). Germline V CDR1 and CDR2: DFQATT, SNEGSKA (reference sequence). V was pared by 7 bases and J by 5 bases, with 12 bases between. The CDR3 is made up of 11 amino acids. The CDR3 coding sequence is TGCAGTGGGCAGGGTCTCGACGAGCAGTACTTC. It specifies CSGQGLDEQYF.

The rearrangement links TRBV2 to TRBJ2-7, with D maybe TRBD1 (5 bases). Germline V gene lookup returns CDR1 SNHLY and CDR2 FYNNEI. The V end lost 1 base, the J end lost 3 bases, and 16 bases lay between the germline ends. The CDR3 is made up of 16 amino acids. The DNA of the CDR3 is TGTGCCAGCAGTGAAGTGAGGACAAGGCTAAACTACGAGCAGTACTTC. Protein: CASSEVRTRLNYEQYF. The full variable domain, with the rest looked up from reference TRBV2 and TRBJ2-7, is EPEVTQTPSHQVTQMGQEVILRCVPISNHLYFYWYRQILGQKVEFLVSFYNNEISEKSEIFDDQFSVERPDGSNFTLKIRSTKLEDSAMYFCASSEVRTRLNYEQYFGPGTRLTVT.

The chain couples TRBV27 to TRBJ2-2; TRBD2 matches 8 bases. Germline CDR1 is MNHEY and CDR2 is SMNVEV (reference sequence). The CDR3 spans 14 residues. The V and J ends lost 4 bases and 7 bases, in that order; junction bases with no gene match: 5. The CDR3 nucleotides read TGTGCCAGCAGTTCTAGGACTAGCTTCGGGGAGCTGTTTTTT. It codes for CASSSRTSFGELFF.

This chain uses TRBV27 with TRBJ2-7, with D possibly matching TRBD2 (6 bases). Trimming pared 3 bases from V and 5 bases from J, leaving 14 bases between. The CDR3 totals 14 residues. Germline values: CDR1 MNHEY, CDR2 SMNVEV (reference sequence). CDR3 in amino acids: CASSFGGSGNEQYF. DNA of the CDR3: TGTGCCAGCAGTTTCGGAGGTAGCGGAAACGAGCAGTACTTC.

This chain links TRBV7-5 with TRBJ1-4; the table assigns TRBD1, which was not confirmed against the DNA. TRBV7-5 is listed as a pseudogene. This CDR3 comprises 17 residues. CDR3: CARSPPFPGGSNEKLFF. The CDR3 DNA is TGTGCCAGAAGCCCACCCTTTCCAGGGGGGAGTAATGAAAAACTGTTTTTT.

The genes are TRBV4-2 and TRBJ2-7; 8 bases align to TRBD2. Unmatched junction bases numbered 13, after V lost 1 base and J lost 5 bases. CDR3 length equals 17 residues. The germline gives CDR1 LGHNA, CDR2 YNFKEQ. Here the CDR3 reads CASSQVPRGGRRDEQYF. For the CDR3, the DNA is TGTGCCAGCAGCCAAGTTCCCCGGGGGGGGCGAAGGGACGAGCAGTACTTC.

The chain has TRBV5-1 and TRBJ2-3, with TRBD1 as a possible D gene (6 bases). The germline CDR1 and CDR2 sequences are SGHRS and YFSETQ. Trimming took 9 bases from V and 0 from J, leaving 11 bases between them. CDR3 length equals 13 residues. CDR3 bases: TGCGCCACTATGGACAGTAGCACAGATACGCAGTATTTT. It codes for CATMDSSTDTQYF.

The chain links TRBV5-5 to TRBJ2-5, with D possibly being TRBD1 (5 bases). Trimming took off 0 bases at V and 1 base at J, with 7 bases between the two ends. In germline, CDR1 is SGHKS, CDR2 YYEKEE (reference sequence). The CDR3 totals 14 residues. CDR3 bases: TGTGCCAGCAGCTTGGAACAGGTCCAAGAGACCCAGTACTTC. Its translation is CASSLEQVQETQYF.